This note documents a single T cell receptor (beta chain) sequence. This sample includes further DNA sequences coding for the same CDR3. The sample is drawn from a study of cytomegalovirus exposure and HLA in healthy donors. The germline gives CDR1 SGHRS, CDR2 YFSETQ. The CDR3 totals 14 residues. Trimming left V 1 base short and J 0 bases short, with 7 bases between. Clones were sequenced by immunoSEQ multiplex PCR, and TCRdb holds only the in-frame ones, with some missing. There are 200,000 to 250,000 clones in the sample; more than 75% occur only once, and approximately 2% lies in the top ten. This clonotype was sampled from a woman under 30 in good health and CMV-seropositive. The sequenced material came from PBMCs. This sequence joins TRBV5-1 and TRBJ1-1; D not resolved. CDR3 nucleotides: TGCGCCAGCAGCTTGACGGGGATGAACACTGAAGCTTTCTTT. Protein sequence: CASSLTGMNTEAFF.